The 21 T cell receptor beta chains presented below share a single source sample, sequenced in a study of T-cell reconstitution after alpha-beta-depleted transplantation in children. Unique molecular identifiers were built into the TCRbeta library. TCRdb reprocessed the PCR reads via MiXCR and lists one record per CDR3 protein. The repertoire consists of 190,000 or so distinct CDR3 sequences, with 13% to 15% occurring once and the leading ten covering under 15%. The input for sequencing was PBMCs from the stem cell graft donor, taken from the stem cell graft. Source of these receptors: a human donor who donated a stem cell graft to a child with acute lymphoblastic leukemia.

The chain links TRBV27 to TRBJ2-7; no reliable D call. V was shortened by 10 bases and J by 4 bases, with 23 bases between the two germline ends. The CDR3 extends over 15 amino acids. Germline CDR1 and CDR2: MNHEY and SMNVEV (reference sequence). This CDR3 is CATSLGRLSPYEQYF. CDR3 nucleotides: TGTGCCACCAGCCTTGGGCGACTTTCGCCGTACGAGCAGTACTTC.

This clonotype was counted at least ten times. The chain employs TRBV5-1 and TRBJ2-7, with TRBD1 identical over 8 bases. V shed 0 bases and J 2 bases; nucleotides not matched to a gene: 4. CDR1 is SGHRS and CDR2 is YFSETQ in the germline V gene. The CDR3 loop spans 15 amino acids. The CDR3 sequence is CASSLAGGLTYEQYF. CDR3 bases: TGCGCCAGCAGCTTGGCAGGGGGCCTCACCTACGAGCAGTACTTC.

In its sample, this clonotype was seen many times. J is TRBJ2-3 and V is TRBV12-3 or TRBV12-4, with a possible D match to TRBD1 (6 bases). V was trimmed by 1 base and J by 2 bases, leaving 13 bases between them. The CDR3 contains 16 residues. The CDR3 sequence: CASSLGTESFTDTQYF. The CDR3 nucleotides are TGTGCCAGCAGTTTAGGGACAGAGAGTTTCACAGATACGCAGTATTTT.

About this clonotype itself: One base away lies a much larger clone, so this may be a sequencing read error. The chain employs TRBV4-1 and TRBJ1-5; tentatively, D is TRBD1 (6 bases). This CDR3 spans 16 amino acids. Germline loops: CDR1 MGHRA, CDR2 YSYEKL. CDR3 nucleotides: TGCGCCAACAGCCCACAGGGTCCCCTCTCATATCAGCCCCAGCATTTT. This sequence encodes CANSPQGPLSYQPQHF.

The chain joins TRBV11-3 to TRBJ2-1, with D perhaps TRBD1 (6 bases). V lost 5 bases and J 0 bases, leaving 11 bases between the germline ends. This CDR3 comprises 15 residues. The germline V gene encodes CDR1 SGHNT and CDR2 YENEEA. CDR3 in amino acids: CASSKDSFSYNEQFF. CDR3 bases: TGTGCCAGCAGCAAGGACAGCTTCTCCTACAATGAGCAGTTCTTC.

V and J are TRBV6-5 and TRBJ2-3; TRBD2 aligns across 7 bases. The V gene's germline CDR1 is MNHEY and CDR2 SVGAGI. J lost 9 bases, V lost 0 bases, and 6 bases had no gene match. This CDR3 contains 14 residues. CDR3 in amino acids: CASSYSNWRGTQYF. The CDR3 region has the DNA TGTGCCAGCAGTTACTCGAATTGGCGGGGGACGCAGTATTTT.

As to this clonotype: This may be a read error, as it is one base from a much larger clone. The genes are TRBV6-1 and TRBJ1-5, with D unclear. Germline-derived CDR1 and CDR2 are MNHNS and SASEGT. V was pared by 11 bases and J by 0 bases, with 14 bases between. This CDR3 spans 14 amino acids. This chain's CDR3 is CAPPGLISNQPQHF. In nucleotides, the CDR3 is TGTGCCCCCCCCGGGCTGATTAGCAATCAGCCCCAGCATTTT.

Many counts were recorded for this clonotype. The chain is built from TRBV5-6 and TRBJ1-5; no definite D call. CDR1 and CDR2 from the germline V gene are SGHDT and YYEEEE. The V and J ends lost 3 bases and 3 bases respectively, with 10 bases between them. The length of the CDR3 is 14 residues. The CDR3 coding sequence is TGTGCCAGCAGCTGGGGAAACTACAATCAGCCCCAGCATTTT. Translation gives CASSWGNYNQPQHF. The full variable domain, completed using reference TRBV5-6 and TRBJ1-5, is DAGVTQSPTHLIKTRGQQVTLRCSPKSGHDTVSWYQQALGQGPQFIFQYYEEEERQRGNFPDRFSGHQFPNYSSELNVNALLLGDSALYLCASSWGNYNQPQHFGDGTRLSIL.

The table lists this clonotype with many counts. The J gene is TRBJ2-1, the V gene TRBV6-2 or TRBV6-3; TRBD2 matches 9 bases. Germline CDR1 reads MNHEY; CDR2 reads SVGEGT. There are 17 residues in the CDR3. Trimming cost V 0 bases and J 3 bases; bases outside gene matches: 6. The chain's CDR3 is CASSYSPPSGIYNEQFF. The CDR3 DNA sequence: TGTGCCAGCAGTTACTCCCCGCCTAGCGGGATCTACAATGAGCAGTTCTTC.

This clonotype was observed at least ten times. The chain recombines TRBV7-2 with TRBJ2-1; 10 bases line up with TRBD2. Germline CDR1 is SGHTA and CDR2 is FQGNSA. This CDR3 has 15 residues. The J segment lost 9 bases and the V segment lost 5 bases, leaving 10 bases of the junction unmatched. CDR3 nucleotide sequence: TGTGCCAGCAGCCGCCTAGCGGGAGATGGTGCTGAGCAGTTCTTC. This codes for CASSRLAGDGAEQFF.

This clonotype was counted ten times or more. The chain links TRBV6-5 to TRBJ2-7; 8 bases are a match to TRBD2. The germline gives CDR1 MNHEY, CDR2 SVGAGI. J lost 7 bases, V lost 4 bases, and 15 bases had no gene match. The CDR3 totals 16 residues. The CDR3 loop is CASSFVGREGLREQYF. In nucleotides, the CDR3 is TGTGCCAGCAGTTTCGTCGGACGGGAGGGCCTCCGGGAGCAGTACTTC.

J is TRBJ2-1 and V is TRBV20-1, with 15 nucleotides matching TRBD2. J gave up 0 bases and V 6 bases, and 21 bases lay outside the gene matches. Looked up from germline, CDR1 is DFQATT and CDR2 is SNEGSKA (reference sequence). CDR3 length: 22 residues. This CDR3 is CSAVLRKPGTSGRRSSYNEQFF. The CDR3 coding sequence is TGCAGTGCGGTGTTGCGGAAACCTGGGACTAGCGGGAGGCGAAGCTCCTACAATGAGCAGTTCTTC.

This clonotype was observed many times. The CDR3, as DNA: TGTGCCAGCAGCTTAGGTAGTACGAAGCGGCCCTACGAGCAGTACTTC. Encoded protein: CASSLGSTKRPYEQYF. The V call is TRBV7-9, the J call TRBJ2-7; perhaps TRBD2 as D (5 bases). Germline CDR1 is SEHNR and CDR2 is FQNEAQ (reference sequence). Trimming took 1 base from V and 2 from J, leaving 15 bases between them. The CDR3 totals 16 residues.

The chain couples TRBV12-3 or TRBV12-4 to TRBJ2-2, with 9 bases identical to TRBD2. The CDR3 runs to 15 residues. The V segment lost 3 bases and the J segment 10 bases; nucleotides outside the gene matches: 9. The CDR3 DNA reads TGTGCCAGCAGTTTTGTACTAGCGGGCCCCCCGGAGCTGTTTTTT. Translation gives CASSFVLAGPPELFF.

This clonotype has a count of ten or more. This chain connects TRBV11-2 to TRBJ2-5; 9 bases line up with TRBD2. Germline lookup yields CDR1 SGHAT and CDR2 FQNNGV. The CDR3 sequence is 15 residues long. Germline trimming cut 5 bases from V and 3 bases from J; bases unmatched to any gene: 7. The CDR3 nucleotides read TGTGCCAGCAGCCCCCGGTCTAGCGGGAAAGAGACCCAGTACTTC. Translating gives CASSPRSSGKETQYF.

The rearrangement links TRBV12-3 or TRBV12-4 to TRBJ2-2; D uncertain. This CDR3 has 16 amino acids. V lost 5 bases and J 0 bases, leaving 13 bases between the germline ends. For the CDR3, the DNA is TGTGCCAGCAGTCCCGGCGGAGTCGCGAACACCGGGGAGCTGTTTTTT. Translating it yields CASSPGGVANTGELFF.

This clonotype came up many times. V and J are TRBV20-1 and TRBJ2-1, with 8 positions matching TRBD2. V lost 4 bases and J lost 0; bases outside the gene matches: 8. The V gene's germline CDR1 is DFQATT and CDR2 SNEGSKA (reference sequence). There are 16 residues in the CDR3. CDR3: CSAKSLAGGSYNEQFF. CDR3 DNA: TGCAGTGCTAAATCCCTAGCGGGCGGCTCCTACAATGAGCAGTTCTTC.

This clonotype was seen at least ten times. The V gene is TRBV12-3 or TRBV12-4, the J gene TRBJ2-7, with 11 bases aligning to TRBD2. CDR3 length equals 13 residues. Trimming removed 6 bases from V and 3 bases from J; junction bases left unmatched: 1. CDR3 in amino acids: CASRTSGNYEQYF. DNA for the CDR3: TGTGCCAGCAGGACTAGCGGGAACTACGAGCAGTACTTC.

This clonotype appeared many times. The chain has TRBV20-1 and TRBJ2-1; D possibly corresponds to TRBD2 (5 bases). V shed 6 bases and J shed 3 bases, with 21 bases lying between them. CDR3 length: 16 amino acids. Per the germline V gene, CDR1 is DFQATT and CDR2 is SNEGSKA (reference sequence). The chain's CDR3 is CSANWFAAEVYNEQFF. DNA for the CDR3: TGCAGTGCCAATTGGTTTGCAGCGGAAGTCTACAATGAGCAGTTCTTC.

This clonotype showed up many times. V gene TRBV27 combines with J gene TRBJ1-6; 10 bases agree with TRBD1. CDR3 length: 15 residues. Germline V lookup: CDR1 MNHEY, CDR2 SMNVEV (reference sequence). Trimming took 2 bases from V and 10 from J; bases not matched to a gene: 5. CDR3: CASSLTGTGVSPLHF. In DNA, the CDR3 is TGTGCCAGCAGTTTAACTGGGACAGGGGTCTCACCCCTCCACTTT.

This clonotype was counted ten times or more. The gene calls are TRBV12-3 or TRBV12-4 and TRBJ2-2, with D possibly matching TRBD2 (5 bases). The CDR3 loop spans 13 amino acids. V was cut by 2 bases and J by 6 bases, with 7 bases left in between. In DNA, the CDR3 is TGTGCCAGCAGTTTATTCGGGGCCGGGGAGCTGTTTTTT. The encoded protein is CASSLFGAGELFF.